The rows below give T cell receptor beta chains drawn from one sample of a study of Tregs in tolerant kidney transplant recipients. Profiled with immunoSEQ multiplex PCR; TCRdb holds only in-frame clones, not every one. Counted here are roughly 250,000 clones, roughly four fifths occurring once; the ten biggest clones make up about 0.64%. Sequenced sample: CD4+ T cells from blood. The receptors originated from a human donor in good health. Both conserved end residues are part of each CDR3. Only part of the rows carry a size: once, few, many, or a class if the clone is expanded.

.	TRBV10-1	TRBJ2-5	15	CASSESTGAMGTQYF
.	TRBV5-1	TRBJ2-6	17	CASHGENRFSGANVLTF
.	TRBV7-3	TRBJ1-3	15	CASSADRGLGNTIYF
.	TRBV2	TRBJ2-3	14	CASGNLLSTDTQYF
.	TRBV6-5	TRBJ1-4	16	CASSYKPGQGGEKLFF
.	TRBV7-8	TRBJ2-4	16	CASSTTIPSGGVGRYF
.	TRBV4-1	TRBJ2-7	16	CASSQLRELAVYEQYF
.	TRBV7-7	TRBJ2-5	14	CASSFTGRSETQYF
.	TRBV5-8	TRBJ2-7	14	CASSIGGGTYEQYF
.	TRBV7-3	TRBJ1-1	13	CASSSQVDTEAFF
once	TRBV7-9	TRBJ2-2	12	CASSQGLRELFF
.	TRBV13	TRBJ2-3	14	CASSLRGGMDTQYF
.	TRBV7-9	TRBJ1-5	15	CASSLGGSINQPQHF
.	TRBV18	TRBJ1-5	15	CASSDAGVSNQPQHF
.	TRBV25-1	TRBJ2-5	15	CASKGTSGRVETQYF
few	TRBV6-5	TRBJ2-7	14	CASSYYQGSYEQYF
.	TRBV5-1	TRBJ1-2	13	CASTTETGNGYTF
few	TRBV5-1	TRBJ2-2	14	CASSLGLDGGELFF
.	TRBV5-1	TRBJ2-1	17	CASSLLGGSTSYNEQFF
.	TRBV6-5	TRBJ1-5	14	CASSRDRGGQPQHF